This section outlines one T cell receptor (beta chain) sequence together with its context. Antigen unknown. Germline V gene data show CDR1 as LNHNV and CDR2 as YYDKDF (reference sequence). CDR3 length: 14 amino acids. The V end was cut by 5 bases, the J end by 0 bases, with 11 bases between. These data are taken from a study of shared clonotypes between healthy human individuals. Study findings and constraints: Sharing across four donors was highest in naive CD4 (around 5%) and lowest in memory CD8 (around 0.4%).

The study drew all its donors from Caucasian adults living in Nashville, Tennessee. Method: immunoSEQ multiplex PCR; TCRdb's copy keeps in-frame clones and lacks some. Among some 550,000 clones listed, about 97% were seen once. This sequence was found in a woman aged 30 to 39 in good health. The specimen sequenced was naive CD4+ T cells sorted from blood. Subset defined: CD45RA+ positively selected. The chain uses TRBV15 and TRBJ2-7; D is ambiguous. The CDR3 loop is CATSRRKDSYEQYF. Here the CDR3 DNA reads TGTGCCACCAGCCGCCGCAAAGACTCCTACGAGCAGTACTTC. Using reference TRBV15 and TRBJ2-7 for the parts outside the CDR3, the full variable domain is DAMVIQNPRYQVTQFGKPVTLSCSQTLNHNVMYWYQQKSSQAPKLLFHYYDKDFNNEADTPDNFQSRRPNTSFCFLDIRSPGLGDTAMYLCATSRRKDSYEQYFGPGTRLTVT.